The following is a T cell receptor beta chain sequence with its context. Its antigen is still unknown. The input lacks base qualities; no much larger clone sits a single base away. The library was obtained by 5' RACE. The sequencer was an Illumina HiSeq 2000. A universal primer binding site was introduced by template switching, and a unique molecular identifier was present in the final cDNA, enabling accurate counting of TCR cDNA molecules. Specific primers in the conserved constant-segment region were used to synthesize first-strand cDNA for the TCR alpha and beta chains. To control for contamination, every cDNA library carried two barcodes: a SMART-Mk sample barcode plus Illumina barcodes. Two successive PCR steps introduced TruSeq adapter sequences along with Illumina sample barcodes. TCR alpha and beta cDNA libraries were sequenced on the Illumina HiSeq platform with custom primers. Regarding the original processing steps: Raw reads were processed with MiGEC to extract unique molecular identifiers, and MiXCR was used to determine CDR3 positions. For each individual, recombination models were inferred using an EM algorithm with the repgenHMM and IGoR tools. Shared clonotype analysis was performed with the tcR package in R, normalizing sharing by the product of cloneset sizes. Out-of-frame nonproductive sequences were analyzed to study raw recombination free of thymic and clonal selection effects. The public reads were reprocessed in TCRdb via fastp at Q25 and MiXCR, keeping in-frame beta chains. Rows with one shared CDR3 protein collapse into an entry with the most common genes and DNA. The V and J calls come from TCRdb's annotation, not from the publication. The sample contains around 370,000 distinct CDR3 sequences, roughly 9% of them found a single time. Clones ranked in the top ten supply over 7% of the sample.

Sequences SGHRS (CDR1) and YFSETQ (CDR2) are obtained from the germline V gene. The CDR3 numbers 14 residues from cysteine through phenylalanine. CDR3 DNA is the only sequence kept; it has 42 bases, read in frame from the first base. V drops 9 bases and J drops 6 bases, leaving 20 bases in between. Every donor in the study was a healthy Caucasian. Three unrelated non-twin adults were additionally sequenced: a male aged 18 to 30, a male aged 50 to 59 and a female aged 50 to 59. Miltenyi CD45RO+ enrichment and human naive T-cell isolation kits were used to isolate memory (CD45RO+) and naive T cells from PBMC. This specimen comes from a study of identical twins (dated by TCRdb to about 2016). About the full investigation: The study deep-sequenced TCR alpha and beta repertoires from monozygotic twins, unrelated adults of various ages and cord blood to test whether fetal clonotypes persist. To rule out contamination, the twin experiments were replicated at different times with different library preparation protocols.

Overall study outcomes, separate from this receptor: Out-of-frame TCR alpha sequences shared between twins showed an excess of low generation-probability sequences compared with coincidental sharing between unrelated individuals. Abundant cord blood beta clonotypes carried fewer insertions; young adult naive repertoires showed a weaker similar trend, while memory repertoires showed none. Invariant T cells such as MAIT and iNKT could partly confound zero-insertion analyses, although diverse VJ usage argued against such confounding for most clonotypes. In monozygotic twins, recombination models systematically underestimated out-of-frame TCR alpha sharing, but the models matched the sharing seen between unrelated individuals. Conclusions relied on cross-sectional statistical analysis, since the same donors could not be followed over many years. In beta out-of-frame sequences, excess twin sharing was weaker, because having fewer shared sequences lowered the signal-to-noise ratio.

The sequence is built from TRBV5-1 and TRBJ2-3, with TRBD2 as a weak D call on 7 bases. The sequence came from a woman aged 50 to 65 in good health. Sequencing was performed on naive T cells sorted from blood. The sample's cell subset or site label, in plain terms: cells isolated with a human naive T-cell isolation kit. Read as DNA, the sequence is TGCGCCACTACCAGGGGCGGGAGTGAGGATACGCAGTATTTT. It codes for CATTRGGSEDTQYF. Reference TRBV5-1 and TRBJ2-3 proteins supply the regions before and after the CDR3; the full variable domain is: KAGVTQTPRYLIKTRGQQVTLSCSPISGHRSVSWYQQTPGQGLQFLFEYFSETQRNKGNFPGRFSGRQFSNSRSEMNVSTLELGDSALYLCATTRGGSEDTQYFGPGTRLTVL.